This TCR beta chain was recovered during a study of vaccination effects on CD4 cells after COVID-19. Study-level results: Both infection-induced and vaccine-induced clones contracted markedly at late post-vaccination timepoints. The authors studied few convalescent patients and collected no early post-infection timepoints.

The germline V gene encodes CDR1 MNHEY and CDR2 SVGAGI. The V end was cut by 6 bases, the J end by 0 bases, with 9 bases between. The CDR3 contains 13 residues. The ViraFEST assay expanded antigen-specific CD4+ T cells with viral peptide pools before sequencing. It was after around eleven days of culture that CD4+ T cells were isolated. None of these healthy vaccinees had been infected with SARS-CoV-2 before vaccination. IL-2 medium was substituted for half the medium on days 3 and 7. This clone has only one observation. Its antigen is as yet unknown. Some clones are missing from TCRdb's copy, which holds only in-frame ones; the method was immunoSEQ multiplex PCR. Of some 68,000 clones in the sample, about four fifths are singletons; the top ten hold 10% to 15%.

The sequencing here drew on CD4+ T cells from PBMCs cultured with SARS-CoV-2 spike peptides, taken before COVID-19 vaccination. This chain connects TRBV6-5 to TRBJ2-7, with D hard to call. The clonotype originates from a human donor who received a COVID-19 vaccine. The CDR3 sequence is CASSPQPSYEQYV. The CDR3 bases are TGTGCCAGCAGCCCCCAGCCCTCCTACGAGCAGTACGTC.